The 20 T cell receptor beta chains presented below share a single source sample, sequenced in a study of OX40 agonist ivuxolimab in advanced cancers. Sequencing used immunoSEQ multiplex PCR; TCRdb keeps in-frame clones, though not all of them. The table records fewer than 75,000 clones, roughly 90% of them present only once. The starting material was CD4+ or CD8+ T cells sorted from blood, obtained in a trial of the OX40 agonist ivuxolimab. The receptors were sampled from an adult with an advanced solid tumor such as melanoma, head and neck, liver or kidney cancer.

The chain joins TRBV7-2 to TRBJ2-7; D is ambiguous. V was shortened by 5 bases and J by 2 bases, with 16 bases between the two germline ends. This CDR3 spans 15 amino acids. Per germline, CDR1 SGHTA and CDR2 FQGNSA. CDR3 region: CASSPSVSETYEQYF. The DNA of the CDR3 is TGTGCCAGCAGCCCAAGCGTATCAGAAACCTACGAGCAGTACTTC.

This clone was observed a few times. The chain couples TRBV10-3 to TRBJ2-2; no reliable D call. Germline V gives CDR1 ENHRY, CDR2 SYGVKD. V gave up 3 bases and J gave up 5 bases, with 7 bases separating them. This CDR3 contains 13 residues. The CDR3 bases are TGTGCCATCAGTGACCGACCGACCGGGGAGCTGTTTTTT. Translation: CAISDRPTGELFF.

J is TRBJ1-5 and V is TRBV7-6, with 10 bases fitting TRBD1. V lost 3 bases to trimming and J lost 2 bases; unmatched junction nucleotides: 4. Germline V gene sequence: CDR1 SGHVS, CDR2 FNYEAQ. The CDR3 totals 16 residues. This chain's CDR3 is CASSLGTGDGNQPQHF. The CDR3 coding sequence is TGTGCCAGCAGCTTGGGGACAGGGGATGGCAATCAGCCCCAGCATTTT.

The chain has TRBV30 and TRBJ1-5, with a weak D call TRBD1 (6 bases). Germline V lookup: CDR1 GTSNPN, CDR2 SVGIG (reference sequence). V lost 0 bases and J 6 bases, leaving 12 bases between the germline ends. There are 14 residues in the CDR3. Written as DNA, the CDR3 is TGTGCCTGGAGTGTATTACAGGGCGGTCAGCCCCAGCATTTT. Encoded protein: CAWSVLQGGQPQHF.

Remarks on this clone: The junction and the germline gene differ at one end; a read error may be behind it. The chain uses TRBV2 and TRBJ2-3, with no clear D. The CDR3 is made up of 13 amino acids. Germline lookup yields CDR1 SNHLY and CDR2 FYNNEI. In DNA, the CDR3 is TGTGCCAGCAGCGAAGAAAGCACAGATACGCAGTATTTT. The encoded protein is CASSEESTDTQYF.

The chain combines TRBV6-1 with TRBJ1-3, with TRBD1 matching 10 bases. The CDR3 spans 14 residues. The V gene's germline CDR1 is MNHNS and CDR2 SASEGT. V shed 5 bases, J shed 6 bases, and the junction held 4 bases outside the gene matches. Here the CDR3 reads CASSTGTGENTIYF. CDR3 bases: TGTGCCAGCAGTACCGGGACAGGGGAAAACACCATATATTTT.

V gene TRBV4-1 combines with J gene TRBJ2-2; D might be TRBD1 (5 bases). Trimming removed 5 bases at V and 4 bases at J, with 17 bases between. Germline V gene data show CDR1 as MGHRA and CDR2 as YSYEKL. This CDR3 is built from 16 residues. Written as DNA, the CDR3 is TGCGCCAGCAGCTCATACCCCCCGGACACCACCGGGGAGCTGTTTTTT. Residues: CASSSYPPDTTGELFF.

This chain connects TRBV7-9 to TRBJ2-5; no clear D. Germline V lookup: CDR1 SEHNR, CDR2 FQNEAQ (reference sequence). Trimming stripped 8 bases from V and 2 bases from J, with 6 bases between. The CDR3 is made up of 11 amino acids. The CDR3 sequence: CASQLQETQYF. The CDR3 bases are TGTGCCAGCCAACTTCAAGAGACCCAGTACTTC.

The chain combines TRBV7-2 with TRBJ1-4; D remains ambiguous. The CDR3 spans 14 residues. The germline V gene has CDR1 SGHTA and CDR2 FQGNSA. Trimming removed 6 bases from V and 0 bases from J, with 8 bases in between. The CDR3 reads CASRSGPTNEKLFF. The CDR3 nucleotides are TGTGCCAGCAGATCAGGCCCAACTAATGAAAAACTGTTTTTT.

This clone was observed a single time. The CDR3 DNA reads TGTGCCAGCAGTCCGGACGGTCGCTATGGCTACACCTTC. Its translation: CASSPDGRYGYTF. V usage is TRBV6-4 and J usage is TRBJ1-2; unclear D gene. The CDR3 spans 13 residues. V was pared by 5 bases and J by 4 bases, with 11 bases between. From germline, CDR1 is MRHNA and CDR2 SNTAGT.

The V call is TRBV13, the J call TRBJ1-4; weak D call: TRBD1 (5 bases). Deletions cut 2 bases from V and 0 bases from J, with 16 bases between. The CDR3 contains 18 residues. Looked up from germline, CDR1 is PRHDT and CDR2 is FYEKMQ (reference sequence). CDR3 in amino acids: CASSLRQTRISTNEKLFF. The DNA for the CDR3 is TGTGCCAGCAGCTTAAGACAGACTCGAATATCAACTAATGAAAAACTGTTTTTT.

Notes on this clone: A read error may account for a junction end that differs from germline. The chain recombines TRBV7-7 with TRBJ2-5; tentatively, D is TRBD2 (6 bases). The CDR3 has 15 residues. From germline, CDR1 is SSHAT and CDR2 FNYEAQ (reference sequence). The CDR3 loop reads CASSLMPEGGETQYF. The CDR3 DNA reads as TGTGCTAGCAGCTTAATGCCGGAGGGAGGAGAGACCCAGTACTTC. The full variable domain, its missing parts supplied by reference TRBV7-7 and TRBJ2-5, is GAGVSQSPRYKVTKRGQDVTLRCDPISSHATLYWYQQALGQGPEFLTYFNYEAQPDKSGLPSDRFSAERPEGSISTLTIQRTEQRDSAMYRCASSLMPEGGETQYFGPGTRLLVL.

The chain recombines TRBV5-5 with TRBJ2-7; D perhaps matches TRBD2 (6 bases). Germline CDR1 is SGHKS and CDR2 is YYEKEE (reference sequence). The length of the CDR3 is 16 residues. Trimming pared 1 base from V and 0 bases from J, leaving 14 bases between. Written as DNA, the CDR3 is TGTGCCAGCAGCTTGAGAGGGAGGTCGAGCTCCTACGAGCAGTACTTC. Its protein is CASSLRGRSSSYEQYF.

The chain uses TRBV29-1 and TRBJ2-5; possible D gene TRBD2, 6 bases. Per germline, CDR1 SQVTM and CDR2 ANQGSEA. Trimming removed 3 bases at V and 4 bases at J, with 12 bases between. CDR3 size: 13 residues. CDR3 residues: CSVDTGVGETQYF. The CDR3 region has the DNA TGCAGCGTTGACACGGGGGTGGGAGAGACCCAGTACTTC. Complete variable domain (other parts from reference TRBV29-1 and TRBJ2-5): SAVISQKPSRDICQRGTSLTIQCQVDSQVTMMFWYRQQPGQSLTLIATANQGSEATYESGFVIDKFPISRPNLTFSTLTVSNMSPEDSSIYLCSVDTGVGETQYFGPGTRLLVL.

V is TRBV7-2 and J is TRBJ2-7, with D unclear. Germline V gene data show CDR1 as SGHTA and CDR2 as FQGNSA. Trimming stripped 1 base from V and 3 bases from J, with 10 bases between. The CDR3 loop spans 14 amino acids. Here the CDR3 reads CASSLVGQSYEQYF. Written as DNA, the CDR3 is TGTGCCAGCAGCTTAGTGGGCCAGAGCTACGAGCAGTACTTC.

The chain carries TRBV29-1 and TRBJ2-2; TRBD2 agrees at 10 bases. The CDR3 is 16 residues long. Losses at the gene ends were 4 bases for V and 3 bases for J; bases not matched to a gene: 8. Germline V gives CDR1 SQVTM, CDR2 ANQGSEA. CDR3 protein: CSVGPPSGRYTGELFF. DNA for the CDR3: TGCAGCGTTGGCCCTCCTAGCGGGAGATACACCGGGGAGCTGTTTTTT.

This chain uses TRBV6-6 with TRBJ2-7, with D maybe TRBD2 (6 bases). There are 12 residues in the CDR3. Trimming removed 6 bases at V and 4 bases at J, with 10 bases between. Germline values: CDR1 MNHNY, CDR2 SVGAGI (reference sequence). CDR3 residues: CASSGSIYEQYF. The CDR3 DNA is TGTGCCAGCAGCGGGAGTATTTACGAGCAGTACTTC.

V is TRBV7-2 and J is TRBJ2-1; D is uncertain. Germline V gene lookup returns CDR1 SGHTA and CDR2 FQGNSA. The CDR3 contains 14 residues. Between the trimmed V and J ends, which lost 3 bases and 0 bases, there was a span of 6 bases. The CDR3: CASSFGSSYNEQFF. The CDR3 DNA reads TGTGCCAGCAGCTTCGGTAGCTCCTACAATGAGCAGTTCTTC.

The chain combines TRBV6-5 with TRBJ1-4; D gene ambiguous. Trimming pared 6 bases from V and 8 bases from J, leaving 19 bases between. The CDR3 is 15 residues long. Germline V lookup: CDR1 MNHEY, CDR2 SVGAGI. CDR3 residues: CASRSSTGSQEKLFF. The CDR3 DNA reads as TGTGCCAGCAGATCCTCGACGGGTAGTCAGGAAAAACTGTTTTTT.

V is TRBV2 and J is TRBJ2-2; D possibly corresponds to TRBD2 (5 bases). Per germline, CDR1 SNHLY and CDR2 FYNNEI. The ends were cut back, 3 bases at V and 4 bases at J, with 12 bases in the middle. CDR3 size: 15 residues. This CDR3 reads CASSDLILGTGELFF. The DNA of the CDR3 is TGTGCCAGCAGTGACCTCATACTAGGCACCGGGGAGCTGTTTTTT.